One sample yielded the 14 T cell receptor beta chains listed below, sequenced in a study of cytomegalovirus exposure and HLA in healthy donors. 60 Vbeta and 13 Jbeta primers were used in PCR. Sequencing was performed with immunoSEQ multiplex PCR; in TCRdb, only in-frame clones are kept and a portion is missing. The sample lists around 200,000 clones; around 80% were seen once. Sequencing was performed on PBMCs. The receptors originated from a girl aged 2 to 10 in good health and CMV-seronegative.

The chain joins TRBV30 to TRBJ1-4, with 11 positions matching TRBD1. The CDR3 covers 16 residues. V shed 2 bases, J shed 5 bases, and the junction held 7 bases outside the gene matches. Germline V CDR1 and CDR2: GTSNPN, SVGIG (reference sequence). The CDR3 sequence: CAWSRSGTGGNEKLFF. CDR3 DNA sequence: TGTGCCTGGAGTCGTTCCGGGACAGGGGGGAATGAAAAACTGTTTTTT.

This chain links TRBV5-4 with TRBJ1-3; 7 nucleotides match TRBD1. The CDR3 has 18 amino acids. V trimming: 1 base; J trimming: 0 bases; junction bases outside the gene matches: 10. The germline gives CDR1 SGHNT, CDR2 YYREEE (reference sequence). This CDR3 reads CASSLSVTGKRSGNTIYF. The CDR3 bases are TGTGCCAGCAGCTTGTCGGTGACAGGGAAACGCTCTGGAAACACCATATATTTT. Full variable domain (rest looked up from reference TRBV5-4 and TRBJ1-3): ETGVTQSPTHLIKTRGQQVTLRCSSQSGHNTVSWYQQALGQGPQFIFQYYREEENGRGNFPPRFSGLQFPNYSSELNVNALELDDSALYLCASSLSVTGKRSGNTIYFGEGSWLTVV.

The V and J genes are TRBV2 and TRBJ2-7; D possibly corresponds to TRBD2 (5 bases). Germline V gene lookup returns CDR1 SNHLY and CDR2 FYNNEI. The CDR3 is 13 amino acids. Trimming took 8 bases from V and 3 from J, leaving 14 bases between them. CDR3 sequence (DNA): TGTGCCAGCTCTCGGGGTCTTGTCTACGAGCAGTACTTC. Amino acid sequence: CASSRGLVYEQYF.

As concerns this clone: One end of the junction does not line up with germline, which may come from a read error. In nucleotides, the CDR3 is TGCGTCAGCAGCCAAGATTTGAGTGGGGGGGACACTGCCGAGCAGTACTTC. Residues: CVSSQDLSGGDTAEQYF. The chain carries TRBV4-1 and TRBJ2-5; weak D call: TRBD2 (7 bases). The end of the DNA aligns better with TRBJ2-7, so the J call may be wrong. The CDR3 is made up of 17 amino acids. Germline CDR1 and CDR2: MGHRA and YSYEKL.

This chain joins TRBV2 and TRBJ2-7, with D hard to call. Germline V gives CDR1 SNHLY, CDR2 FYNNEI. The CDR3 spans 13 residues. V was cut by 3 bases and J by 3 bases, with 9 bases left in between. CDR3 in amino acids: CASSEAPLYEQYF. The CDR3 DNA sequence: TGTGCCAGCAGTGAGGCCCCCCTCTACGAGCAGTACTTC.

The gene calls are TRBV27 and TRBJ1-5; no clear D gene. Germline CDR1 and CDR2: MNHEY and SMNVEV (reference sequence). V lost 1 base and J lost 7, with 11 bases in between. CDR3 length equals 14 residues. The CDR3 is CASSLLGGSQPQHF. CDR3 DNA sequence: TGTGCCAGCAGTTTATTGGGCGGGAGCCAGCCCCAGCATTTT.

The table lists this clone with a count of one. The chain uses TRBV27 and TRBJ1-2, with D unclear. Trimming took off 6 bases at V and 4 bases at J, with 9 bases between the two ends. The CDR3 covers 12 residues. From germline, CDR1 is MNHEY and CDR2 SMNVEV (reference sequence). CDR3 region: CASSGLGYGYTF. For the CDR3, the DNA is TGTGCCAGCAGCGGACTGGGCTATGGCTACACCTTC.

The chain links TRBV7-9 to TRBJ2-5, with D perhaps matching TRBD2 (6 bases). CDR3 length: 16 residues. Germline-derived CDR1 and CDR2 are SEHNR and FQNEAQ (reference sequence). V lost 3 bases and J 3 bases, leaving 17 bases between the germline ends. The CDR3, as DNA: TGTGCCAGCAGCTTGTCAGGGACTCGCAGGGAAGAGACCCAGTACTTC. It is translated as CASSLSGTRREETQYF.

The CDR3 protein is CASSSGMYEQYF. DNA of the CDR3: TGTGCCAGTAGTAGCGGGATGTACGAGCAGTACTTC. The rearrangement links TRBV19 to TRBJ2-7; TRBD2 is a possible D gene (6 bases). This CDR3 has 12 residues. Germline CDR1 LNHDA, CDR2 SQIVND (reference sequence). Trimming shortened V by 4 bases and J by 4 bases, and 8 bases separated the two germline ends.

The chain links TRBV9 to TRBJ1-1; tentatively, D is TRBD1 (5 bases). The CDR3 covers 14 residues. V lost 2 bases, J lost 1 base, and 9 bases lay in between. Germline CDR1 and CDR2: SGDLS and YYNGEE. For the CDR3, the DNA is TGTGCCAGCAGCGTCCTAGGGGCGAACACTGAAGCTTTCTTT. It translates to CASSVLGANTEAFF.

The V and J genes are TRBV2 and TRBJ1-1; 8 bases are a match to TRBD1. Germline CDR1 reads SNHLY; CDR2 reads FYNNEI. The CDR3 is 14 amino acids. With 7 bases clipped from V and 4 bases from J, the junction kept 8 bases outside the gene matches. The CDR3 DNA sequence: TGTGCCAGCACCAACAGGGGGGGGAGCACTGAAGCTTTCTTT. This gives the protein CASTNRGGSTEAFF.

The gene calls are TRBV6-6 and TRBJ1-5; 9 nucleotides match TRBD1. CDR3 size: 14 residues. CDR1 is MNHNY and CDR2 is SVGAGI in the germline V gene (reference sequence). V gave up 5 bases and J gave up 6 bases; unmatched junction bases: 5. This CDR3 reads CASSRDRASQPQHF. The DNA of the CDR3 is TGTGCCAGCAGTAGGGACAGGGCAAGTCAGCCCCAGCATTTT.

The chain has TRBV30 and TRBJ2-7; 10 bases map to TRBD2. Germline CDR1 reads GTSNPN; CDR2 reads SVGIG (reference sequence). Trimming removed 2 bases from V and 11 bases from J; junction bases left unmatched: 9. The CDR3 is 13 residues long. CDR3 residues: CAWSHGLAGAEYF. Written as DNA, the CDR3 is TGTGCCTGGAGTCACGGGCTAGCGGGAGCGGAGTACTTC.

The chain couples TRBV29-1 to TRBJ2-2, with TRBD2 identical over 11 bases. The CDR3 runs to 16 residues. V lost 6 bases to trimming and J lost 2 bases; unmatched junction nucleotides: 8. CDR1 is SQVTM and CDR2 is ANQGSEA in the germline V gene. The CDR3 DNA reads TGCAGCGTGAAGACTAGCGGGACCACCAACACCGGGGAGCTGTTTTTT. Translating it yields CSVKTSGTTNTGELFF.